Described below is a single TCR beta chain sequence and its context. The data originate from a study of CD8+ T cells in alopecia areata. Once RNA had been extracted, it was reverse transcribed into cDNA to act as the sequencing template. The method was immunoSEQ multiplex PCR; TCRdb's version includes in-frame clones alone and lacks a portion of them. The table has over 200,000 clones, 50% to 60% seen once; the top ten hold 0.4% to 0.55%. This CDR3 has 14 residues. Germline-derived CDR1 and CDR2 are GTSNPN and SVGIG (reference sequence). Trimming left V 0 bases short and J 1 base short, with 10 bases between.

The sample consisted of CD4+ T cells sorted from blood, taken at week 0. The chain uses TRBV30 and TRBJ2-7, with TRBD2 as a possible D gene (6 bases). The clonotype was recovered from a human donor with alopecia areata. The CDR3 reads CAWSVRGRSYEQYF. The CDR3 coding sequence is TGTGCCTGGAGTGTACGAGGGAGGTCCTACGAGCAGTACTTC.